Sequencing of this TCR beta chain was carried out in a study of cytomegalovirus exposure and HLA in healthy donors (dated by TCRdb to 2016 to 2017). As for the study more broadly: The 550 to 750 repertoires of the first cohort and the approximately 130 validation repertoires were produced on the same platform, according to a later analysis. The aim of the study was to test whether cataloging public T cell receptors could identify signatures of past pathogen exposure. Along with the roughly 670-subject first cohort, a separate validation cohort of over a hundred different subjects was used. High-throughput TCR immunosequencing, statistical association of individual TCRs with disease status, and machine learning were combined to predict cytomegalovirus infection status.

The donors belonged to the validation cohort of over a hundred subjects, which was separate from the roughly 700-subject first cohort. Library creation used the immunoSEQ multiplex PCR assay. Under the source paper's analysis protocol: A statistical classification framework was built to diagnose cytomegalovirus status from the catalog of TCR beta chain sequences. The source is immuneACCESS, and TCRdb retained only in-frame sequences with V and J called. Part of the clones is not carried over; for the studies checked, unresolved V genes explain less than half of this, and the remainder is unexplained. V and J calls and clone size follow that table, whereas D and trimming were derived from the DNA. This sample lists some 140,000 clones; 65% to 90% were detected once. The ten largest clones add up to approximately 20% of the sample. On the study overall, not on this receptor specifically: Cytomegalovirus status was reported to be diagnosed by the classifier with high specificity and sensitivity in both the original and validation cohorts. It was suggested by the authors that the approach could potentially be generalized to other disease states and immunological phenotypes. Subsequent analysis determined that TCRs grouped into clusters in the first cohort also showed a tendency toward co-occurrence across the roughly 130 validation repertoires, and 85% to 95% of cluster scores exceeded 0. In the study, about 150 TCR beta chains were listed as associated with cytomegalovirus. A later analysis had no HLA typing for the validation cohort, so co-occurrence there was scored across all 130 or so repertoires. Three of the identified cytomegalovirus-associated TCR beta chains were confirmed in vitro to be specific for cytomegalovirus antigens. Most TCR sequences were seen in very few donors, while some public TCRs were found in many individuals.

Worth noting for this clone: Its target antigen remains unknown. No per-base quality is available; no much larger clone lies one base away.

Reading from cysteine to phenylalanine, the CDR3 counts 14 amino acids. The DNA shown is the 42-base CDR3, in frame from base 1. The germline V gene (reference sequence) specifies LNHDA as CDR1 and SQIVND as CDR2. Germline trimming amounts to 6 bases on V and 4 bases on J, with 6 as the count of junction bases outside the gene matches. The sequencing input was PBMCs. The chain is assembled from TRBV19 and TRBJ1-5; the central 7 bases match TRBD1. The TCR sequence derives from a man aged 18 to 29 in good health and CMV-seropositive. The sequenced DNA is TGTGCCAGTAGCCTCAGGGGGGCAAATCAGCCCCAGCATTTT. Translated, it reads CASSLRGANQPQHF.